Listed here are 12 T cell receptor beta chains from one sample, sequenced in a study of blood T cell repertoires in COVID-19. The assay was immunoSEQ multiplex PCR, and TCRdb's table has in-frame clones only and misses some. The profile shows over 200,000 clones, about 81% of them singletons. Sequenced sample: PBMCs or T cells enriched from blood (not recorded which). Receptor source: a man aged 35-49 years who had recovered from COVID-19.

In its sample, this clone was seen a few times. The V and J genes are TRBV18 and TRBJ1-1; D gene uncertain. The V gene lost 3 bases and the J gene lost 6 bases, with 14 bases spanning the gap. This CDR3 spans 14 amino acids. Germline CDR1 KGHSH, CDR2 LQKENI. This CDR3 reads CASSPYGVWSEAFF. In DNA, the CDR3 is TGTGCCAGCTCACCCTACGGGGTATGGTCTGAAGCTTTCTTT.

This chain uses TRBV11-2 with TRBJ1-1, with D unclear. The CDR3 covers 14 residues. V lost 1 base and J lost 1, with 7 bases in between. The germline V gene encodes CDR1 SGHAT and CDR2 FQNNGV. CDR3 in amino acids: CASSLVPGNTEAFF. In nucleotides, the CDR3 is TGTGCCAGCAGCTTAGTACCAGGGAACACTGAAGCTTTCTTT.

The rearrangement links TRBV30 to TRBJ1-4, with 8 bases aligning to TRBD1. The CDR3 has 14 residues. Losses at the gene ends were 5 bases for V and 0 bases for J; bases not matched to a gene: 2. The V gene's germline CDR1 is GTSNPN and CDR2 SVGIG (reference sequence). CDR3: CAWQTGATNEKLFF. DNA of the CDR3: TGTGCCTGGCAGACAGGGGCAACTAATGAAAAACTGTTTTTT.

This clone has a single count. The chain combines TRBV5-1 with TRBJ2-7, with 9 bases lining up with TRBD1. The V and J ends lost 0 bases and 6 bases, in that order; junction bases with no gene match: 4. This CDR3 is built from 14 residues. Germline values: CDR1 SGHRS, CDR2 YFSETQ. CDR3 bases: TGCGCCAGCAGCTTGGGGGGACAGGGTGGCGAGCAGTACTTC. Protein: CASSLGGQGGEQYF.

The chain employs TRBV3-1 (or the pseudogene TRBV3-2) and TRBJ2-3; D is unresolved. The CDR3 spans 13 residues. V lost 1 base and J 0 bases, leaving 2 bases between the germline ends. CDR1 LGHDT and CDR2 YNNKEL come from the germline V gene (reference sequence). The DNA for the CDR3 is TGTGCCAGCAGCCAAGCTAGCACAGATACGCAGTATTTT. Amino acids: CASSQASTDTQYF.

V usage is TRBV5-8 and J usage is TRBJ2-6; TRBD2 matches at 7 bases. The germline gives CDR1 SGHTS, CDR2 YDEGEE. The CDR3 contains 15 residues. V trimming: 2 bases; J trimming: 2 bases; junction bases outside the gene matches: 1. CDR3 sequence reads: CASSLGTTGANVLTF. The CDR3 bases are TGTGCCAGCAGCTTAGGGACTACTGGGGCCAACGTCCTGACTTTC.

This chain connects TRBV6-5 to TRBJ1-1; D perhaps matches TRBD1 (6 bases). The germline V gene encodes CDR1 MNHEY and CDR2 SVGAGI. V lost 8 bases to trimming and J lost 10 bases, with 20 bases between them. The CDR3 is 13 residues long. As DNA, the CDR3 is TGTGCCAGCGCGATGTCGTGGACAGAAAGAGCTTTCTTT. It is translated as CASAMSWTERAFF.

The CDR3 bases are TGTGCCAGCAATAGCGGGGACAATGAGCAGTTCTTC. Translation gives CASNSGDNEQFF. The chain joins TRBV12-3 or TRBV12-4 to TRBJ2-1, with 8 bases aligning to TRBD2. The CDR3 runs to 12 residues. V dropped 7 bases and J dropped 5; count of bases not matched to a gene: 1.

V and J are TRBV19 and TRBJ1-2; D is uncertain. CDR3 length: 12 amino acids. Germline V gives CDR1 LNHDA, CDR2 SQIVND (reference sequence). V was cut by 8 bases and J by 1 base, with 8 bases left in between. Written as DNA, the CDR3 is TGTGCCAGTTTAGGACTTAACTATGGCTACACCTTC. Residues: CASLGLNYGYTF.

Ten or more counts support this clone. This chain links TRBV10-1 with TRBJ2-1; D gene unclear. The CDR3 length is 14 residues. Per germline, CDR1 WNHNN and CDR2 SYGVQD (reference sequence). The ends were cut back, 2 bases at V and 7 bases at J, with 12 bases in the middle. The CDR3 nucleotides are TGCGCCAGCAGTGAGGGCGGAAGAGTGAATGAGCAGTTCTTC. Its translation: CASSEGGRVNEQFF.

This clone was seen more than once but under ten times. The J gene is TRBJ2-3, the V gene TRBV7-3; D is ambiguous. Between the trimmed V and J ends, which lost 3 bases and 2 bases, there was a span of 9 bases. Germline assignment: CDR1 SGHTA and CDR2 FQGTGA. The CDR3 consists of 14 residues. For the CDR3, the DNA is TGTGCCAGCAGCTTGCGAGGCCCCACAGATACGCAGTATTTT. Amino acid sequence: CASSLRGPTDTQYF.

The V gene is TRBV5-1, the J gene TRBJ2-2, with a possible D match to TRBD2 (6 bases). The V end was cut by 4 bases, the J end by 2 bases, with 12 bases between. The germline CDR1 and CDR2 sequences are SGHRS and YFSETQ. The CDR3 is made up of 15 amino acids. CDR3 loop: CASSPSSANTGELFF. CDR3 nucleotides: TGCGCCAGCAGCCCGTCTAGCGCCAACACCGGGGAGCTGTTTTTT.